The clone carrying this TCR beta chain was counted ten times or more. The antigen remains undetermined. The data derive from a study of CD8 T cells in ankylosing spondylitis. Regarding the study as a whole: A TCR beta motif of seven or eight highly homologous variants appeared characteristic of ankylosing spondylitis blood. From matched ankylosing spondylitis synovial fluid, disease-linked clones were reportedly recovered at significantly enriched levels.

Quantitative barcoded 5'-RACE was used to prepare TCR beta libraries. TCRdb re-called the 5' RACE reads with MiXCR, one entry per CDR3 protein. The sample records some 140,000 distinct CDR3 sequences, about 7% being singletons. This clonotype was sampled from a female donor with ankylosing spondylitis or in good health (not recorded which). The sample comprised blood, either unsorted or a sorted T cell fraction (not recorded which).

The CDR3 here is CASSQGQGPTSNEKLFF. Written as DNA, the CDR3 is TGCGCCAGCAGCCAGGGACAAGGGCCAACCTCGAATGAAAAACTGTTTTTT. The rearrangement links TRBV5-1 to TRBJ1-4, with D possibly TRBD1 on 6 matching bases. The CDR3 covers 17 residues. The V end lost 4 bases, the J end lost 5 bases, and 21 bases lay between the germline ends. Per germline, CDR1 SGHRS and CDR2 YFSETQ. Supplemented by reference TRBV5-1 and TRBJ1-4, the full variable domain reads KAGVTQTPRYLIKTRGQQVTLSCSPISGHRSVSWYQQTPGQGLQFLFEYFSETQRNKGNFPGRFSGRQFSNSRSEMNVSTLELGDSALYLCASSQGQGPTSNEKLFFGSGTQLSVL.